This is a list of T cell receptor beta chains from one sample in a study of blood T cell repertoires in COVID-19. Profiling relied on immunoSEQ multiplex PCR, and the TCRdb table lists in-frame clones only, not all of them. The sample includes about 140,000 clones, around 84% of them seen just once. Specimen: peripheral blood. The receptors were sampled from a human donor with acute or convalescent COVID-19. The donor label of this sample is uncertain. Each CDR3 is given with its conserved first and last residue. The order of the fields is clone size, J gene, V gene, D gene, CDR3 DNA, CDR3 protein. A D gene is named only where the DNA matches it firmly. Not all rows give a size; the values are once, few, many and, for expanded clones, a class.

>.|TRBJ2-1|TRBV6-2/TRBV6-3|TRBD2
TGTGCCAGCAGTTACCAGACCTTTAGCGGGAGCTCCTACAATGAGCAGTTCTTC
CASSYQTFSGSSYNEQFF
>once|TRBJ2-1|TRBV30|TRBD2
TGTGCCTGGAGCCGGGGGAGCGGGGGGGCGGATGAGCAGTTCTTC
CAWSRGSGGADEQFF
>.|TRBJ1-1|TRBV6-5|.
TGTGCCAGCGGGAGGGGGGGCTGGACTGAAGCTTTCTTT
CASGRGGWTEAFF
>.|TRBJ1-6|TRBV6-2/TRBV6-3|TRBD1
TGTGCCAGCAGTAGGACAGGGACGGATTCACCCCTCCACTTT
CASSRTGTDSPLHF
>few|TRBJ1-5|TRBV27|TRBD1
TGTGCCAGCAGTTTATGGACAGGCGGCCAGCCCCAGCATTTT
CASSLWTGGQPQHF
>.|TRBJ1-1|TRBV5-1|.
TGCGCCAGCAGCTTGGCTGTAGGAGGGGCAAACACTGAAGCTTTCTTT
CASSLAVGGANTEAFF
>.|TRBJ2-1|TRBV7-3|TRBD2
TGTGCCAGCAGCTGGACTAGCGGGATGGACTACAATGAGCAGTTCTTC
CASSWTSGMDYNEQFF
>.|TRBJ2-7|TRBV25-1|.
TGTGCCAGCAGTCCAGGGTTTGGGGAGCAGTACTTC
CASSPGFGEQYF
>.|TRBJ1-6|TRBV6-5|.
TGTGCCAGCAGTTTCAGTGATCTTAATTCACCCCTCCACTTT
CASSFSDLNSPLHF
>.|TRBJ1-5|TRBV11-1|.
TGTGCCAGCAGCTTAGGAGCGGGGACCGAACAGCCCCAGCATTTT
CASSLGAGTEQPQHF
>.|TRBJ1-2|TRBV3-1/TRBV3-2|.
TGTGCCAGCAGCCAGTATGACGGCGAACTATATGGCTACACCTTC
CASSQYDGELYGYTF
>.|TRBJ1-6|TRBV28|.
TGTGCCAGCAGTGCGACAGGCCTTTATGGTTCACCCCTCCACTTT
CASSATGLYGSPLHF
>.|TRBJ1-5|TRBV28|.
TGTGCCAGCGGATTGACAGGCTCCCTGGGGAATCAGCCCCAGCATTTT
CASGLTGSLGNQPQHF
>.|TRBJ1-1|TRBV5-1|.
TGCGCCAGCAGCTTGTTCGAGGGGAACACTGAAGCTTTCTTT
CASSLFEGNTEAFF
>.|TRBJ1-1|TRBV4-2|.
TGTGCCAGCAGCCAAGAGGGCAGCTGGAACACTGAAGCTTTCTTT
CASSQEGSWNTEAFF
>.|TRBJ2-1|TRBV28|TRBD2
TGTGCCAGCAGTTTTCGGGGAGGGGCAGTCTACAATGAGCAGTTCTTC
CASSFRGGAVYNEQFF
>.|TRBJ1-2|TRBV5-4|.
TGTGCCAGCAGCCCGGAGGGGTTATATGGCTACACCTTC
CASSPEGLYGYTF
>.|TRBJ1-2|TRBV3-1/TRBV3-2|.
TGTGCCAGCAGCCAGGGAGCGGATGGCTACACCTTC
CASSQGADGYTF
>.|TRBJ2-5|TRBV5-1|TRBD2
TGCGCCAGCAACCCGGGGGGGGGAGAGACCCAGTACTTC
CASNPGGGETQYF
>.|TRBJ1-5|TRBV7-2|.
TGTGCCAGCAGCTTCCAGCGGTATCAGCCCCAGCATTTT
CASSFQRYQPQHF
>.|TRBJ1-4|TRBV5-4|.
TGTGCCAGCAGCTTGGCGGGGGATAGTGAAAAACTGTTTTTT
CASSLAGDSEKLFF
>once|TRBJ2-3|TRBV7-8|TRBD1
TGTGCCACCTCCCGACAGGGCTTAGGCACAGATACGCAGTATTTT
CATSRQGLGTDTQYF
>.|TRBJ2-5|TRBV19|TRBD1
TGTGCCAGTAGTACCCCCGGGACAGGCCTTGGGACCCAGTACTTC
CASSTPGTGLGTQYF